A selection of T cell receptor beta chains follows, all from one sample in a study of chemoradiotherapy in HPV16-positive cancers. The assay was immunoSEQ multiplex PCR, and TCRdb's table has in-frame clones only and misses some. The profile shows tens of thousands of clones, 90% to 95% of them singletons. The sequenced sample was blood, obtained from a patient who underwent chemoradiotherapy. The origin of the receptors is a human donor with HPV-associated anogenital cancer. The CDR3 runs from the conserved cysteine through the conserved F or W. Each record gives: J gene, clone size, V gene, D gene, CDR3 length, CDR3 protein, CDR3 DNA. The D gene is left open where the match is weak. Where a row states a size, it is once, few, many or the class of an expanded clone; other rows omit it.

>TRBJ1-1|.|TRBV11-3|.|13
CASSLVANGEAFF
TGTGCCAGCAGCTTAGTTGCGAATGGGGAAGCTTTCTTT
>TRBJ2-4|once|TRBV4-1|.|15
CASSQVWGNSNIQYF
TGCGCCAGCAGCCAAGTTTGGGGAAACTCGAACATTCAGTACTTC
>TRBJ1-6|once|TRBV9|.|13
CASSPMGGPPLHF
TGTGCCAGCAGCCCCATGGGGGGGCCACCCCTCCACTTT
>TRBJ1-4|.|TRBV5-1|TRBD1|16
CASSPGRTTGDEKLFF
TGCGCCAGCAGCCCCGGACGGACAACAGGGGATGAAAAACTGTTTTTT
>TRBJ2-3|.|TRBV18|.|14
CASSPLSSTDTQYF
TGTGCCAGCTCACCACTGAGCAGCACAGATACGCAGTATTTT
>TRBJ2-3|.|TRBV7-3|TRBD2|17
CASSLTTSGGNTDTQYF
TGTGCCAGCAGCTTAACAACTAGCGGGGGAAACACAGATACGCAGTATTTT
>TRBJ2-3|.|TRBV15|.|15
CATSPMIGRTDTQYF
TGTGCCACCAGCCCCATGATTGGCCGCACAGATACGCAGTATTTT
>TRBJ2-7|.|TRBV5-1|.|10
CASGAGEQYF
TGCGCCAGCGGGGCCGGCGAGCAGTACTTC
>TRBJ2-7|.|TRBV5-6|.|15
CASSQIMGGFYEQYF
TGTGCCAGCAGCCAAATAATGGGCGGCTTCTACGAGCAGTACTTC
>TRBJ1-2|once|TRBV20-1|.|11
CSARAFGGYTF
TGCAGTGCTAGAGCATTTGGGGGCTACACCTTC
>TRBJ2-2|once|TRBV21-1|.|12
CASSNWTGELFF
TGTGCCAGCAGCAATTGGACGGGGGAGCTGTTTTTT
>TRBJ1-1|.|TRBV5-1|.|14
CASTPDSTGTEAFF
TGCGCCAGCACCCCGGACAGTACGGGCACTGAAGCTTTCTTT
>TRBJ2-7|.|TRBV7-9|TRBD2|17
CASSPRGLAGVNDEQYF
TGTGCCAGCAGCCCCAGGGGGCTAGCGGGAGTGAACGACGAGCAGTACTTC
>TRBJ2-7|.|TRBV6-5|TRBD1|15
CASSSGTGLRDEQYF
TGTGCCAGCAGCTCCGGGACAGGGCTTAGGGACGAGCAGTACTTC
>TRBJ2-2|.|TRBV9|TRBD2|16
CASSPWLAGGTGELFF
TGTGCCAGCAGCCCCTGGCTAGCGGGGGGCACCGGGGAGCTGTTTTTT
>TRBJ2-6|.|TRBV29-1|.|14
CSASLGTGANVLTF
TGCAGTGCCTCCTTAGGGACCGGGGCCAACGTCCTGACTTTC
>TRBJ2-2|.|TRBV29-1|.|12
CSVAGNGGELFF
TGCAGCGTTGCGGGAAACGGCGGGGAGCTGTTTTTT
>TRBJ2-7|.|TRBV30|.|12
CAWGDTSGEQYF
TGTGCCTGGGGGGACACCTCGGGGGAGCAGTACTTC